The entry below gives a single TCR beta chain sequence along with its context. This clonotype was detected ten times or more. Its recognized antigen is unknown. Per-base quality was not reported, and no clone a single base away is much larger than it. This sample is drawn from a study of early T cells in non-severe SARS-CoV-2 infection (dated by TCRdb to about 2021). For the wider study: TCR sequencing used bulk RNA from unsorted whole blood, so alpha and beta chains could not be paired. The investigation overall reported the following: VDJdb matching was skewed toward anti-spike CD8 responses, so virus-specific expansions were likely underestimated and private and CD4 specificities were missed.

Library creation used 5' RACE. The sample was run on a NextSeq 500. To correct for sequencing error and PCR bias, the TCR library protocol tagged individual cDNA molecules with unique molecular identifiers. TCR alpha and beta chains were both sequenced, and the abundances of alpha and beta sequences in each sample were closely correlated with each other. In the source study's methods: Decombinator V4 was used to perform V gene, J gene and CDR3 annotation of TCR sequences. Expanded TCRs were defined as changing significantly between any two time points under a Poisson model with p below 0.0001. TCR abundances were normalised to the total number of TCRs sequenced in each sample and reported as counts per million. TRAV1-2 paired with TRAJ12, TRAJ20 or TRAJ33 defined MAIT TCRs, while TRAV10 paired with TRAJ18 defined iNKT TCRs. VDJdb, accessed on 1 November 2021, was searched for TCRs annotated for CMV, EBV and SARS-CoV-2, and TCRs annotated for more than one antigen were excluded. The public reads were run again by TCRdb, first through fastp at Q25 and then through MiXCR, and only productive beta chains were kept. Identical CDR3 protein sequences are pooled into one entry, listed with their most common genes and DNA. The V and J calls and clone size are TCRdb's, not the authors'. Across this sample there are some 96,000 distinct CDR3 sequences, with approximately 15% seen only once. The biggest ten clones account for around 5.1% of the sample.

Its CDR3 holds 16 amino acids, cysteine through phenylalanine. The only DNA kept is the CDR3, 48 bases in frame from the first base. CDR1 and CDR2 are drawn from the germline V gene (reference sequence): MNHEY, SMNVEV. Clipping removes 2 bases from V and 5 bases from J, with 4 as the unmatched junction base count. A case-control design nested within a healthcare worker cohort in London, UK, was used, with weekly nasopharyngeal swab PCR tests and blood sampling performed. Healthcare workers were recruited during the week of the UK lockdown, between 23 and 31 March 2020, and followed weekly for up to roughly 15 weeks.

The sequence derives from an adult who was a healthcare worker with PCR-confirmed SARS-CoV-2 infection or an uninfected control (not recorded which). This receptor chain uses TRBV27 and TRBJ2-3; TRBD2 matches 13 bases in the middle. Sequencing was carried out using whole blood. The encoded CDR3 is CASSLGTSGILDTQYF. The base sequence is TGTGCCAGCAGTTTAGGGACTAGCGGGATCCTAGATACGCAGTATTTT.